Below are 17 T cell receptor beta chains sequenced from a single sample in a study of blood T cell repertoires in COVID-19. Profiled with immunoSEQ multiplex PCR; TCRdb holds only in-frame clones, not every one. Of hundreds of thousands of clones in the sample, approximately 87% were seen once. The sample consisted of peripheral blood. All receptors derive from a woman aged 45-60 years with COVID-19, enrolled during active disease.

The chain couples TRBV6-1 to TRBJ1-5; D unresolved. V was cut by 2 bases and J by 0 bases, with 11 bases left in between. Germline V gene lookup returns CDR1 MNHNS and CDR2 SASEGT. This CDR3 is built from 16 residues. The CDR3: CASSEFQFLSNQPQHF. The CDR3 DNA sequence: TGTGCCAGCAGTGAATTTCAGTTTCTTAGCAATCAGCCCCAGCATTTT.

This chain links TRBV30 with TRBJ2-1; TRBD2 aligns across 10 bases. There are 18 residues in the CDR3. V lost 0 bases, J lost 5 bases, and 13 bases stayed unmatched. Germline CDR1 reads GTSNPN; CDR2 reads SVGIG (reference sequence). In DNA form, the CDR3 reads TGTGCCTGGAGTGTGTCCCCTTGGGCTAGCGGGAGCAACAATGAGCAGTTCTTC. It encodes CAWSVSPWASGSNNEQFF. Using reference TRBV30 and TRBJ2-1 for the parts outside the CDR3, the full variable domain is SQTIHQWPATLVQPVGSPLSLECTVEGTSNPNLYWYRQAAGRGLQLLFYSVGIGQISSEVPQNLSASRPQDRQFILSSKKLLLSDSGFYLCAWSVSPWASGSNNEQFFGPGTRLTVL.

About this clone: The CDR3 does not close with the conserved phenylalanine or tryptophan, likely indicating a read error. Because the CDR3's place on the DNA is in doubt, the DNA is left out and the CDR3 is given as listed by TCRdb. The chain combines TRBV29-1 with TRBJ1-1; the D call of TRBD1 is as the table states it, not checked on the DNA. Germline V lookup: CDR1 SQVTM, CDR2 ANQGSEA. Including both end residues, the CDR3 is 11 amino acids long. The CDR3 protein is CSVEDQGQYFN.

The rearrangement uses TRBV6-1 and TRBJ2-3; TRBD2 matches at 7 bases. The junction had 12 bases not matched to a gene; V was cut back by 3 bases and J by 3 bases. This CDR3 contains 17 residues. The germline gives CDR1 MNHNS, CDR2 SASEGT. CDR3 sequence: CASSEGWGGRGTDTQYF. The CDR3 nucleotides are TGTGCCAGCAGTGAGGGGTGGGGCGGGAGAGGGACAGATACGCAGTATTTT.

The V gene is TRBV19, the J gene TRBJ1-1; tentative D call: TRBD1 (5 bases). The germline V gene encodes CDR1 LNHDA and CDR2 SQIVND (reference sequence). V gave up 2 bases and J gave up 0 bases, with 10 bases separating them. The CDR3 extends over 15 amino acids. CDR3 coding DNA: TGTGCCAGTAGTATAAGGGGCCTCCTGAACACTGAAGCTTTCTTT. Its translation is CASSIRGLLNTEAFF.

The chain carries TRBV7-9 and TRBJ1-3, with D tentatively TRBD1 (6 bases). CDR1 and CDR2 (germline): SEHNR, FQNEAQ (reference sequence). The CDR3 sequence is 15 residues long. Trimming took off 11 bases at V and 0 bases at J, with 17 bases between the two ends. The CDR3 DNA reads TGTGCCGGGGGCGGCCAGGGCCTCTCTGGAAACACCATATATTTT. This encodes CAGGGQGLSGNTIYF.

This rearrangement joins TRBV18 to TRBJ1-3; D is uncertain. Deletions cut 3 bases from V and 2 bases from J, with 14 bases between. The CDR3 is 16 residues long. Per the germline V gene, CDR1 is KGHSH and CDR2 is LQKENI. The CDR3 DNA is TGTGCCAGCTCACCTAACTCGGCACAGACTGGAAACACCATATATTTT. The encoded protein is CASSPNSAQTGNTIYF.

The chain uses TRBV4-1 and TRBJ2-1, with 8 nucleotides matching TRBD2. Germline values: CDR1 MGHRA, CDR2 YSYEKL. This CDR3 region has 15 residues. V shed 0 bases and J 6 bases; nucleotides not matched to a gene: 4. The CDR3: CASSQDASGRNEQFF. In DNA form, the CDR3 reads TGCGCCAGCAGCCAAGACGCTAGCGGGCGCAATGAGCAGTTCTTC.

This clone was recorded once. The chain couples TRBV28 to TRBJ2-2; TRBD1 matches 7 bases. The CDR3 runs 15 residues. Trimming removed 2 bases from V and 5 bases from J; junction bases left unmatched: 5. Germline lookup yields CDR1 MDHEN and CDR2 SYDVKM. The CDR3 spells CASSLVRRGTGELFF. The CDR3 nucleotides read TGTGCCAGCAGTTTAGTACGCAGGGGGACCGGGGAGCTGTTTTTT.

The count of this clone is one. V gene TRBV6-4 combines with J gene TRBJ1-6; 8 positions match TRBD1. The V gene's germline CDR1 is MRHNA and CDR2 SNTAGT. V shed 3 bases, J shed 8 bases, and the junction held 9 bases outside the gene matches. The CDR3 totals 16 residues. The CDR3 protein is CASSETALQGDSPLHF. In nucleotides, the CDR3 is TGTGCCAGCAGTGAGACGGCCCTACAGGGGGATTCACCCCTCCACTTT.

This chain connects TRBV27 to TRBJ2-6, with D maybe TRBD2 (6 bases). The V and J ends lost 5 bases and 0 bases respectively, with 14 bases between them. This CDR3 has 17 amino acids. The germline gives CDR1 MNHEY, CDR2 SMNVEV (reference sequence). The CDR3 nucleotides are TGTGCCAGCAGTCGGTGGGGGGTTACCTCTGGGGCCAACGTCCTGACTTTC. This codes for CASSRWGVTSGANVLTF. The full variable domain, rest sourced from reference TRBV27 and TRBJ2-6, is EAQVTQNPRYLITVTGKKLTVTCSQNMNHEYMSWYRQDPGLGLRQIYYSMNVEVTDKGDVPEGYKVSRKEKRNFPLILESPSPNQTSLYFCASSRWGVTSGANVLTFGAGSRLTVL.

The gene calls are TRBV13 and TRBJ2-1; D is perhaps TRBD1 (6 bases). There are 14 residues in the CDR3. The V gene lost 6 bases and the J gene lost 7 bases, with 16 bases spanning the gap. Germline V gene lookup returns CDR1 PRHDT and CDR2 FYEKMQ (reference sequence). The CDR3 sequence is CASRTRLQGNEQFF. The CDR3 DNA sequence: TGTGCCAGCAGGACGAGATTACAGGGTAATGAGCAGTTCTTC. The whole variable domain, remainder taken from reference TRBV13 and TRBJ2-1, is AAGVIQSPRHLIKEKRETATLKCYPIPRHDTVYWYQQGPGQDPQFLISFYEKMQSDKGSIPDRFSAQQFSDYHSELNMSSLELGDSALYFCASRTRLQGNEQFFGPGTRLTVL.

This clone was counted a few times. The chain couples TRBV7-9 to TRBJ2-3; 7 positions agree with TRBD1. CDR1 is SEHNR and CDR2 is FQNEAQ in the germline V gene (reference sequence). The V segment lost 3 bases and the J segment 0 bases; nucleotides outside the gene matches: 6. CDR3 length: 16 amino acids. The CDR3 reads CASSFRTGLSTDTQYF. As DNA, the CDR3 is TGTGCCAGCAGCTTCCGGACAGGCCTTAGCACAGATACGCAGTATTTT.

The V call is TRBV9, the J call TRBJ2-1; D gene unclear. V was shortened by 0 bases and J by 5 bases, with 6 bases between the two germline ends. CDR1 and CDR2 (germline): SGDLS, YYNGEE. The CDR3 is 13 amino acids. CDR3 nucleotides: TGTGCCAGCAGCGTAGAATTCGACAATGAGCAGTTCTTC. It specifies CASSVEFDNEQFF.

The chain carries TRBV7-2 and TRBJ1-3; tentative D call: TRBD1 (5 bases). Per germline, CDR1 SGHTA and CDR2 FQGNSA. The CDR3 has 16 amino acids. The germline V and J ends were trimmed by 5 bases and 4 bases, with 18 bases remaining between them. The CDR3 DNA follows: TGTGCCAGCAGCCCCCTTATTACGACAGTAGGAAACACCATATATTTT. Protein: CASSPLITTVGNTIYF.

V usage is TRBV5-1 and J usage is TRBJ2-7; D unresolved. The length of the CDR3 is 13 residues. CDR1 is SGHRS and CDR2 is YFSETQ in the germline V gene. The V end lost 0 bases, the J end lost 0 bases, and 4 bases lay between the germline ends. CDR3 sequence reads: CASSLASSYEQYF. The CDR3 DNA follows: TGCGCCAGCAGCTTGGCGTCCTCCTACGAGCAGTACTTC. The full variable domain, in which reference TRBV5-1 and TRBJ2-7 provide the parts outside the CDR3, is KAGVTQTPRYLIKTRGQQVTLSCSPISGHRSVSWYQQTPGQGLQFLFEYFSETQRNKGNFPGRFSGRQFSNSRSEMNVSTLELGDSALYLCASSLASSYEQYFGPGTRLTVT.

The chain has TRBV6-6 and TRBJ1-1; 11 nucleotides match TRBD1. The CDR3 length is 15 residues. The V gene's germline CDR1 is MNHNY and CDR2 SVGAGI (reference sequence). V lost 4 bases and J lost 10; bases outside the gene matches: 11. The CDR3 DNA is TGTGCCAGCAGTTTTCCCGGGACAGGGGGTTTCAGAGCTTTCTTT. This codes for CASSFPGTGGFRAFF.